Described below is a single TCR beta chain sequence and its context. This sample is drawn from a study of blood T cell repertoires in COVID-19. Across the whole study: In each case, the material was cDNA or gDNA derived from T cells, B-cell-depleted T cells, or PBMCs.

Measured with immunoSEQ multiplex PCR; TCRdb has only the in-frame clones, and not every one. Of nearly 350,000 clones in the sample, roughly 90% are singletons; the top ten hold about 7.3%. The receptor's source is a woman in her seventies with COVID-19, enrolled during active disease. The sequenced sample was peripheral blood.

CDR3 in amino acids: CASSLKRGGQDEQFF. The CDR3 bases are TGTGCCAGCAGCTTAAAGCGGGGGGGCCAAGATGAGCAGTTCTTC. The rearrangement joins TRBV5-4 to TRBJ2-1; 10 bases match TRBD2. The CDR3 length is 15 residues. V shed 2 bases and J 8 bases; nucleotides not matched to a gene: 7. CDR1 is SGHNT, CDR2 YYREEE, per germline (reference sequence).